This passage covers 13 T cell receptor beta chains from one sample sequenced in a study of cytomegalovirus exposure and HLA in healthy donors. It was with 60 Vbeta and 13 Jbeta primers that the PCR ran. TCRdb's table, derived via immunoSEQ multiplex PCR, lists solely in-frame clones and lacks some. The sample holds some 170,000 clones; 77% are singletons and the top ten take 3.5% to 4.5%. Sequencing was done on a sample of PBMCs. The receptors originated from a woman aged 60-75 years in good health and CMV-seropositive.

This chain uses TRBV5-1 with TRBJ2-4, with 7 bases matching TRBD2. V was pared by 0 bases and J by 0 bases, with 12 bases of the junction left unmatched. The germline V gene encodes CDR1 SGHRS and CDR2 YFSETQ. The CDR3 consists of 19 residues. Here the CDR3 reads CASSLGWRGTQVAKNIQYF. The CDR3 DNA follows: TGCGCCAGCAGCTTGGGGTGGCGGGGGACTCAAGTAGCCAAAAACATTCAGTACTTC.

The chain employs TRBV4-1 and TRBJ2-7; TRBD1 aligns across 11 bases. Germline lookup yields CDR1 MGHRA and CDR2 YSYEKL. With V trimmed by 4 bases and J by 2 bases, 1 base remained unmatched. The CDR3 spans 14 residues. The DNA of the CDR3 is TGCGCCAGCAGCCTGGGACAGGGGGCCTACGAGCAGTACTTC. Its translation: CASSLGQGAYEQYF.

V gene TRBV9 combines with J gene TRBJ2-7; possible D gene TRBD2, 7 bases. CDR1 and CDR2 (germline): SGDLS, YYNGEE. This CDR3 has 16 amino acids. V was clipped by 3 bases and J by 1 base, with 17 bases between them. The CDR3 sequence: CASSGDPGGASYEQYF. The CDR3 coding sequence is TGTGCCAGCAGCGGCGACCCGGGGGGCGCGTCCTACGAGCAGTACTTC.

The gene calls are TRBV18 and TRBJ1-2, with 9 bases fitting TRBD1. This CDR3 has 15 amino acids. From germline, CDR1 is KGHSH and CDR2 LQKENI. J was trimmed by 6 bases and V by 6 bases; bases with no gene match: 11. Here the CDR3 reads CASSLPGQGIDGYTF. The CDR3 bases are TGTGCCAGCTCGTTACCGGGACAGGGAATCGATGGCTACACCTTC. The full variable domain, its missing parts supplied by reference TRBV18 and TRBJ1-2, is NAGVMQNPRHLVRRRGQEARLRCSPMKGHSHVYWYRQLPEEGLKFMVYLQKENIIDESGMPKERFSAEFPKEGPSILRIQQVVRGDSAAYFCASSLPGQGIDGYTFGSGTRLTVV.

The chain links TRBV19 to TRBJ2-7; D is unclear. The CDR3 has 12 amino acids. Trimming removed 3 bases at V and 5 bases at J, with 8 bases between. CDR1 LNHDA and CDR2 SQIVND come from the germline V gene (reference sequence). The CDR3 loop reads CASSISSNEQYF. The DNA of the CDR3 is TGTGCCAGTAGTATTTCCTCTAACGAGCAGTACTTC.

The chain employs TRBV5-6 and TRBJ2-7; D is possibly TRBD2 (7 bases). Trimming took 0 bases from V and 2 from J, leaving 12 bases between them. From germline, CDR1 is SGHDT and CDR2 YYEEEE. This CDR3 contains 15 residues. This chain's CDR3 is CASSLARGAAYEQYF. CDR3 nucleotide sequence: TGTGCCAGCAGCTTGGCCCGGGGGGCGGCCTACGAGCAGTACTTC.

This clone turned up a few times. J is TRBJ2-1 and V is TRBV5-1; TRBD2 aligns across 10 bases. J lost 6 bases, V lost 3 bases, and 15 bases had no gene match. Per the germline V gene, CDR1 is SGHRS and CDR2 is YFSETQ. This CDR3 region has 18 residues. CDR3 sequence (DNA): TGCGCCAGCAGCTCGCACGGGACTAGCGAGAGATGGCTCAATGAGCAGTTCTTC. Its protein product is CASSSHGTSERWLNEQFF.

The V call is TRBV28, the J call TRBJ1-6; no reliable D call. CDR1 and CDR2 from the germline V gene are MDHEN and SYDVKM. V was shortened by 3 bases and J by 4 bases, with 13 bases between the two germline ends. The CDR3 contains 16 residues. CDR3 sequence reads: CASSLFQVMYNSPLHF. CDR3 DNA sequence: TGTGCCAGCAGTTTGTTCCAGGTTATGTATAATTCACCCCTCCACTTT.

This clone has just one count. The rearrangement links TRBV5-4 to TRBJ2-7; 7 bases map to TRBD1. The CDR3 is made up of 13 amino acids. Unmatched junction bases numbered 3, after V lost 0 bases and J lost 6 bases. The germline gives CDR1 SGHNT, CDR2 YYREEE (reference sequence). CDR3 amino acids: CASSLEGAGEQYF. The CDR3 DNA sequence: TGTGCCAGCAGCTTGGAGGGGGCAGGCGAGCAGTACTTC.

The chain's CDR3 is CAWSVLGISSGNTIYF. CDR3 coding DNA: TGTGCCTGGAGTGTACTCGGTATTAGCTCTGGAAACACCATATATTTT. This chain uses TRBV30 with TRBJ1-3; D remains ambiguous. The CDR3 runs to 16 residues. Germline lookup yields CDR1 GTSNPN and CDR2 SVGIG (reference sequence). The V and J ends lost 0 bases and 0 bases respectively, with 12 bases between them. The full variable domain, its missing parts supplied by reference TRBV30 and TRBJ1-3, is SQTIHQWPATLVQPVGSPLSLECTVEGTSNPNLYWYRQAAGRGLQLLFYSVGIGQISSEVPQNLSASRPQDRQFILSSKKLLLSDSGFYLCAWSVLGISSGNTIYFGEGSWLTVV.

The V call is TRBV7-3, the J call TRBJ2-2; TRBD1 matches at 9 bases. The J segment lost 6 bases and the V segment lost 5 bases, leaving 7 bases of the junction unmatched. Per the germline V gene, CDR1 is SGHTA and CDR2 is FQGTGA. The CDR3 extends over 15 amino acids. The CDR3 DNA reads TGTGCCAGCAGCCGAGGACAGGGGAGTTCCGGGGAGCTGTTTTTT. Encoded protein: CASSRGQGSSGELFF.

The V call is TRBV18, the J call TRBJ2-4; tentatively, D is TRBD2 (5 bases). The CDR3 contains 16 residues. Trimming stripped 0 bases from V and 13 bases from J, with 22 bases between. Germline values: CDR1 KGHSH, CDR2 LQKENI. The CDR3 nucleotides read TGTGCCAGCTCACCACCGGACGGGTTAAACCGGCGGGTGCAGTACTTC. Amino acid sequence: CASSPPDGLNRRVQYF.

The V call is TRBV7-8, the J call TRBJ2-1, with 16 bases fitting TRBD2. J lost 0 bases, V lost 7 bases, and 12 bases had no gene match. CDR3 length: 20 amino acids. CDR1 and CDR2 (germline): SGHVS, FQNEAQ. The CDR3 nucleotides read TGTGCCAGCAAGGATTTAGTGGGACTAGCGGGGGGGAGCTCCTACAATGAGCAGTTCTTC. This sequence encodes CASKDLVGLAGGSSYNEQFF.